The rows below give T cell receptor beta chains drawn from one sample of a study of cytomegalovirus exposure and HLA in healthy donors. Profiling relied on immunoSEQ multiplex PCR, and the TCRdb table lists in-frame clones only, not all of them. The sample lists roughly 100,000 clones, around 78% seen once, with 2.5% to 3% in the top ten. Sequenced sample: PBMCs. Receptor source: a man aged 40-55 years in good health and CMV-seronegative. The CDR3 runs from the conserved cysteine through the conserved F or W.

v_gene	j_gene	CDR3aa
TRBV29-1	TRBJ1-5	CSVDTGGGGNQPQHF
TRBV7-2	TRBJ1-6	CASSLESSYNSPLHF
TRBV4-1	TRBJ1-1	CASSPLGQGLNTEAFF
TRBV5-6	TRBJ1-1	CASTLPGGPNTEAFF
TRBV6-6	TRBJ1-3	CASSIQGDTIYF
TRBV19	TRBJ2-1	CASSIGPRRGNYNEQFF
TRBV2	TRBJ2-2	CASISDRGLPGELFF
TRBV11-3	TRBJ1-6	CASSLGGNSPLHF
TRBV6-5	TRBJ1-1	CASSYSTGGITEAFF
TRBV5-1	TRBJ1-5	CASSLAGTGDQPQHF
TRBV7-2	TRBJ2-7	CASSRTQNYEQYF
TRBV12-5	TRBJ1-1	CASGPGGANTEAFF
TRBV9	TRBJ1-1	CASSAAGTGHEAFF
TRBV29-1	TRBJ2-5	CSVEIGGGRETQYF
TRBV19	TRBJ1-1	CATATGSGTEAFF
TRBV18	TRBJ2-7	CASSSVPYEQYF
TRBV6-4	TRBJ2-3	CASSDIYNFGAQYF